The clone carrying this T cell receptor (beta chain) has more than one count but fewer than ten. As yet, its antigen is unknown. This sample is part of a study of response to subunit inactivated influenza vaccine. Whole-study results and caveats: Each seasonal influenza vaccination, the authors suggested, recruits few new T cells.

TCRdb reanalysed the RT-PCR reads using MiXCR and keeps one entry per CDR3 protein. Found here are 300,000 to 350,000 distinct CDR3 sequences, roughly 22% of them singletons; the top ten hold 9% to 12%. The source is a man between 50 and 69 years old who received an inactivated influenza vaccine. Sequences were derived from PBMCs from blood, sampled 21 months after vaccination.

The chain's CDR3 is CASSQGGDSTDTQYF. The CDR3 DNA reads TGCGCCAGCAGCCAAGGGGGTGATAGCACAGATACGCAGTATTTT. This sequence joins TRBV4-3 and TRBJ2-3; D call uncertain. Germline CDR1 LGHNA, CDR2 YSLEER. This CDR3 is 15 amino acids long. Trimming shortened V by 1 base and J by 0 bases, and 8 bases separated the two germline ends.